This TCR beta chain was sequenced for a study of T cell responses to AZD1222 COVID-19 vaccine. Overall study context: Analyses pooled second doses at about 4 or about 12 weeks.

Sequencing was performed with immunoSEQ multiplex PCR; in TCRdb, only in-frame clones are kept and a portion is missing. The table lists fewer than 150,000 clones, around four fifths of them singletons. As for this clone: Its specificity is not known.

The study, taken as a whole, reports: Only a handful of AZD1222 recipients, more than five in all, had baseline seropositivity. Targets within unmutated variant regions were reportedly found for nearly half of spike-specific TCRs.

This CDR3 has 16 amino acids. From germline, CDR1 is GTSNPN and CDR2 SVGIG (reference sequence). V was trimmed by 5 bases and J by 6 bases, leaving 23 bases between them. The V gene is TRBV30, the J gene TRBJ1-5, with D uncertain. This clonotype was obtained from an adult in good health. The sequencing here drew on peripheral blood, taken on day 0 of AZD1222 vaccination. CDR3 DNA: TGTGCCTGGGCCATCGGAGGCCGGGGATGGGTTCAGCCCCAGCATTTT. Its translation: CAWAIGGRGWVQPQHF.